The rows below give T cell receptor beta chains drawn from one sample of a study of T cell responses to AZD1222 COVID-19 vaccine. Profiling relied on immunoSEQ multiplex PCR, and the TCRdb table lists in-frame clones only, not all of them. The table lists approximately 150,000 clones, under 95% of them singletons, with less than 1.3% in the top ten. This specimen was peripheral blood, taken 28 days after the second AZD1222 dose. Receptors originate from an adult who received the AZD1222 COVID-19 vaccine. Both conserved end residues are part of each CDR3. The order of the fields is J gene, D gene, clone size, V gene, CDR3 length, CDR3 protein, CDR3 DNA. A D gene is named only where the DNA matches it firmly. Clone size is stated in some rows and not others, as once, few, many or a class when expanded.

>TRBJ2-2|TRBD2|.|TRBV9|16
CASSNKGGANTGELFF
TGTGCCAGCAGCAACAAGGGAGGGGCGAACACCGGGGAGCTGTTTTTT
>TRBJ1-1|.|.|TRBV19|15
CASSIVGRADTEAFF
TGTGCCAGTAGTATAGTGGGGAGGGCGGACACTGAAGCTTTCTTT
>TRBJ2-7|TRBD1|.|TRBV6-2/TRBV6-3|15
CASSTDGTGPYEQYF
TGTGCCAGCAGCACTGATGGGACAGGTCCCTACGAGCAGTACTTC
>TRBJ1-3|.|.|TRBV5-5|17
CASSSNPGHFSGNTIYF
TGTGCCAGCAGTTCAAACCCGGGACACTTCTCTGGAAACACCATATATTTT
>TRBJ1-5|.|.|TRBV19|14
CASSPGPLSQPQHF
TGTGCCAGTAGTCCAGGACCTCTATCCCAGCCCCAGCATTTT
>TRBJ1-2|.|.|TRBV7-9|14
CASSFTGIGYGYTF
TGTGCCAGCAGTTTTACAGGGATCGGCTATGGCTACACCTTC
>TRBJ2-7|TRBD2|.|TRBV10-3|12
CATGLFTYEQYF
TGTGCCACGGGACTATTTACTTACGAGCAGTACTTC
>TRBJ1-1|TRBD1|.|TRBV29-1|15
CSNMLPGQMNTEAFF
TGCAGCAATATGCTTCCGGGACAGATGAACACTGAAGCTTTCTTT
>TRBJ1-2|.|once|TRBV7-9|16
CASSFSHPEPNYGYTF
TGTGCCAGCAGCTTCAGCCACCCCGAACCTAACTATGGCTACACCTTC
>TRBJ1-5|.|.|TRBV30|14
CAWSVVGVNQPQHF
TGTGCCTGGAGTGTAGTAGGGGTAAATCAGCCCCAGCATTTT
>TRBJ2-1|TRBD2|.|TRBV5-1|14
CASSPGGREGEQFF
TGCGCCAGCAGCCCGGGTGGAAGGGAGGGTGAGCAGTTCTTC
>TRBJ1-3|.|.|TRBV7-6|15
CASSPGRSSGNTIYF
TGTGCCAGCAGCCCCGGACGGAGCTCTGGAAACACCATATATTTT
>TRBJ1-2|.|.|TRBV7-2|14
CASSGEQGFDGYTF
TGTGCCAGCAGCGGCGAACAGGGATTCGATGGCTACACCTTC
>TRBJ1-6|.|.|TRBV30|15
CAWSVRGVYNSPLHF
TGTGCCTGGAGTGTACGCGGTGTCTATAATTCACCCCTCCACTTT
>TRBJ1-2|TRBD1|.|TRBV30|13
CAWSVQDRSGYTF
TGTGCCTGGAGTGTCCAGGACAGGTCTGGCTACACCTTC
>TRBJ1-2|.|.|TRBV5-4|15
CASSFAQAPSYGYTF
TGTGCCAGCAGCTTCGCACAGGCGCCAAGCTATGGCTACACCTTC
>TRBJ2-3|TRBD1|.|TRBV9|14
CASSGTGAGDTQYF
TGTGCCAGCAGCGGAACAGGGGCAGGAGATACGCAGTATTTT